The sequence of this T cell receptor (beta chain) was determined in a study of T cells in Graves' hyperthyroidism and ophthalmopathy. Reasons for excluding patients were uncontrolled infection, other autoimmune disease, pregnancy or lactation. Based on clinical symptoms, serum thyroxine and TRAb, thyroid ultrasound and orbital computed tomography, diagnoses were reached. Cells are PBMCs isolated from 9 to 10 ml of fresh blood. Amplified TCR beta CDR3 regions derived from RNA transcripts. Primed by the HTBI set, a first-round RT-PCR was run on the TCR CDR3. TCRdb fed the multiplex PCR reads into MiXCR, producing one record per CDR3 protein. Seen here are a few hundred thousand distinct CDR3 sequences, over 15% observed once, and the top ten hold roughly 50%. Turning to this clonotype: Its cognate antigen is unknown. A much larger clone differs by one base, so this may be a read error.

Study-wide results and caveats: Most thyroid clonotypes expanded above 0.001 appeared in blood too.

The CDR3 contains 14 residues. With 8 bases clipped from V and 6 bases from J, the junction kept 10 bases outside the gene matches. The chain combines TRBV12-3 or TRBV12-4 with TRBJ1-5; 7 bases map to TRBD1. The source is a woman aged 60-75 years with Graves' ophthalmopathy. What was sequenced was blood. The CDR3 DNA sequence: TGTGCCAGCGGTCTGACAGGGTTAGGTCAGCCCCAGCATTTT. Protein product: CASGLTGLGQPQHF.